This T cell receptor beta chain was retrieved from a study of T cell changes during pregnancy in multiple sclerosis. CDR1 is MNHEY and CDR2 is SVGAGI in the germline V gene. The CDR3 runs 14 residues. The V end lost 3 bases, the J end lost 4 bases, and 12 bases lay between the germline ends. Assay used: immunoSEQ multiplex PCR; TCRdb lists only in-frame clones, some missing. The sample lists 50,000 to 65,000 clones, roughly 91% seen once, with almost 6.5% in the top ten. The sample was peripheral blood, taken in the third trimester of pregnancy. The TCR sequence derives from a female donor in good health, enrolled as a control in a pregnancy study. The chain is built from TRBV6-5 and TRBJ1-2; possibly TRBD1 for D (5 bases). The CDR3 reads CASSYSGVSYGYTF. The CDR3 DNA reads as TGTGCCAGCAGTTATTCGGGGGTTAGCTATGGCTACACCTTC.